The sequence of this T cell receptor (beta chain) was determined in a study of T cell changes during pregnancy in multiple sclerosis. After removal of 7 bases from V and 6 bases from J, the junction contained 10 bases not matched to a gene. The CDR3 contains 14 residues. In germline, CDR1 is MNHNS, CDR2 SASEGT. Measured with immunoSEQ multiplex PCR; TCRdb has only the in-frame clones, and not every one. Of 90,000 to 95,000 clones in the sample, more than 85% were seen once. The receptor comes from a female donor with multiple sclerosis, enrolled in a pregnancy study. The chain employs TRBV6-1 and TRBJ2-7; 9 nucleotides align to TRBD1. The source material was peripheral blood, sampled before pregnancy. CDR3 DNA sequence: TGTGCCAGCACCATTACAGGGGGCAAAGGCGAGCAGTACTTC. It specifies CASTITGGKGEQYF.